This is a list of T cell receptor beta chains from one sample in a study of response to subunit inactivated influenza vaccine. TCRdb reprocessed the RT-PCR reads with MiXCR, giving one entry per CDR3 protein. The sample shows more than 150,000 distinct CDR3 sequences, approximately 9.2% of them seen only once. The sample here was non-naive T cells sorted from PBMCs, taken on the day of vaccination. These receptors originate from a middle-aged man who received an inactivated influenza vaccine. The CDR3 runs from the conserved cysteine through the conserved F or W. Each record gives: V gene, CDR3 length, J gene, D gene, clone size, CDR3 DNA, CDR3 protein. D genes are given only for firm matches. The size field is filled for only some rows; it gives once, few, many or a size class.

>TRBV7-9|11|TRBJ2-6|-|-
TGTGCCCCGGCGGGGGCCAACGTCCTGACTTTC
CAPAGANVLTF
>TRBV7-2|16|TRBJ2-1|TRBD2|many
TGTGCCAGCAGCTTAGCCCCCGGCGGGGGGTTGAATGAGCAGTTCTTC
CASSLAPGGGLNEQFF
>TRBV13|16|TRBJ2-7|TRBD2|many
TGTGCCAGCAGCTTAAATAGCGGGAGTGGGATCCACGAGCAGTACTTC
CASSLNSGSGIHEQYF
>TRBV28|16|TRBJ2-5|TRBD1|many
TGTGCCAGCAAAGAATCCCGGACAGGACTCCAAGAGACCCAGTACTTC
CASKESRTGLQETQYF
>TRBV20-1|15|TRBJ1-5|-|-
TGCAGTGCTAGTTTAAGGAATTACGGCAATCAGCCCCAGCATTTT
CSASLRNYGNQPQHF
>TRBV3-1|14|TRBJ1-1|TRBD1|-
TGTGCCAGCAGCCTCTCGAGGGGGCGGGCTGAAGCTTTCTTT
CASSLSRGRAEAFF
>TRBV7-8|16|TRBJ2-3|-|-
TGTGCCAGCAGCTTAGGCAGGGGTTTTGGCACAGATACGCAGTATTTT
CASSLGRGFGTDTQYF
>TRBV5-1|16|TRBJ1-4|-|few
TGCGCCAGCAGCTTATGGGCGTCTGCAACTAATGAAAAACTGTTTTTT
CASSLWASATNEKLFF
>TRBV29-1|15|TRBJ2-1|-|many
TGCAGCGTTGAAGATACGGGACTTGCCCCGAATGAGCAGTTCTTC
CSVEDTGLAPNEQFF
>TRBV4-2|17|TRBJ2-3|TRBD2|-
TGTGCCAGCAGCCAAGATGGGGGACTAGCGATCACAGATACGCAGTATTTT
CASSQDGGLAITDTQYF
>TRBV27|17|TRBJ1-6|TRBD1|many
TGTGCCAGCAGTTTGACAGGGTACGTGGCTGTGGATTCACCCCTCCACTTT
CASSLTGYVAVDSPLHF
>TRBV20-1|17|TRBJ2-1|TRBD2|many
TGCAGTGCTATATTAGCGGGGCGGGTGGGATCCTACAATGAGCAGTTCTTC
CSAILAGRVGSYNEQFF
>TRBV10-3|14|TRBJ1-5|-|-
TGTGCCATCAGACCCGGGTCGGGCAATCAGCCCCAGCATTTT
CAIRPGSGNQPQHF
>TRBV15|15|TRBJ2-7|TRBD1|few
TGTGCCACCAGCAGGTACCGGGACAGGGGCTACGAGCAGTACTTC
CATSRYRDRGYEQYF
>TRBV20-1|12|TRBJ2-7|-|few
TGCAGTGCTAAGAGGGATTTCTACGAGCAGTACTTC
CSAKRDFYEQYF
>TRBV29-1|11|TRBJ2-5|-|-
TGCAGCGTTGACGGGTATGAGACCCAGTACTTC
CSVDGYETQYF
>TRBV7-3|14|TRBJ1-1|-|many
TGTGCCAGCAGACAGACCGCCTTAAATACTGAAGCTTTCTTT
CASRQTALNTEAFF
>TRBV6-5|15|TRBJ2-5|-|-
TGTGCCAGCAGTTACTTAACGGGGGCTCCGCAGACCCAGTACTTC
CASSYLTGAPQTQYF
>TRBV5-1|15|TRBJ1-3|TRBD1|few
TGCGCCAGCAGCTACGGGACAGCCTCTGGAAACACCATATATTTT
CASSYGTASGNTIYF